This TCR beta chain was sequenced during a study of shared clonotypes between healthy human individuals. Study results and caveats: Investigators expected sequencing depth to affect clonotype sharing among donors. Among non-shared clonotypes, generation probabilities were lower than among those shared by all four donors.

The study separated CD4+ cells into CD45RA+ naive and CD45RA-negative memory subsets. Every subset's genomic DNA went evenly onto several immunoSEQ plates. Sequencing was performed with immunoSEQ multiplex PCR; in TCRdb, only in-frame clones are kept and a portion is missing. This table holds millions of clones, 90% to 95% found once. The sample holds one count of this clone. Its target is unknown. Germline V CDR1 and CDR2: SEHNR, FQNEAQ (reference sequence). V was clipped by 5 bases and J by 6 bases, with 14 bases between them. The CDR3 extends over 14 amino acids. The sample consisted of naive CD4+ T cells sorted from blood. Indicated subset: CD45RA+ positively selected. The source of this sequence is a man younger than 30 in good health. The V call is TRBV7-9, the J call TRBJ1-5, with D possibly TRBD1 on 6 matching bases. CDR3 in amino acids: CASSLQGYSQPQHF. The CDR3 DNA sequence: TGTGCCAGCAGCCTGCAGGGGTATAGTCAGCCCCAGCATTTT.